The clone carrying this TCR beta chain turned up a few times. The PCR contained 60 Vbeta and 13 Jbeta primers. Only in-frame clones appear in the TCRdb table, and some are missing; sequencing was by immunoSEQ multiplex PCR. The repertoire includes roughly 180,000 clones, about 80% of them detected once, and 4.8% sits in the top ten. With V trimmed by 3 bases and J by 7 bases, 7 bases remained unmatched. Germline V lookup: CDR1 SGHRS, CDR2 YFSETQ. This CDR3 spans 15 amino acids. The sample belongs to a study of cytomegalovirus exposure and HLA in healthy donors. Study information: Researchers found that approximately 80% of 398 genotyped donors fell within the Caucasian-associated ancestry cluster.

Sequencing used PBMCs. V and J are TRBV5-1 and TRBJ1-4, with 9 positions matching TRBD1. The clonotype was recovered from a man aged 18 to 35 in good health and CMV-seronegative. The CDR3 sequence is CASSSSSDRGEKLFF. For the CDR3, the DNA is TGCGCCAGCAGCTCCTCGTCGGACAGGGGTGAAAAACTGTTTTTT.